These 17 T cell receptor beta chains came from one sample sequenced in a study of cytomegalovirus exposure and HLA in healthy donors. A multiplex PCR was run with 60 Vbeta primers and 13 Jbeta primers. Measured with immunoSEQ multiplex PCR; TCRdb has only the in-frame clones, and not every one. The sample carries over 200,000 clones, about 70% recorded once. Sequencing was performed on PBMCs. These receptors were collected from a middle-aged man in good health and CMV-seropositive.

Only one count was recorded for this clone. This chain uses TRBV7-9 with TRBJ2-1, with D tentatively TRBD1 (7 bases). V lost 5 bases and J 3 bases, leaving 14 bases between the germline ends. The germline gives CDR1 SEHNR, CDR2 FQNEAQ (reference sequence). The CDR3 consists of 15 residues. For the CDR3, the DNA is TGTGCCAGCAGCCAGGGGGACTTTCGCTACAATGAGCAGTTCTTC. As protein: CASSQGDFRYNEQFF.

The chain recombines TRBV10-3 with TRBJ2-3; tentatively, D is TRBD1 (6 bases). Trimming cost V 1 base and J 6 bases, with 14 bases left between them. Germline V CDR1 and CDR2: ENHRY, SYGVKD. The CDR3 spans 15 residues. The CDR3 coding sequence is TGTGCCATCAGTGAGTTCAGGGGAAGCGGCGATACGCAGTATTTT. Protein product: CAISEFRGSGDTQYF.

The J gene is TRBJ1-5, the V gene TRBV6-5; D gene uncertain. CDR1 is MNHEY, CDR2 SVGAGI, per germline. The length of the CDR3 is 15 residues. V was clipped by 0 bases and J by 5 bases, with 11 bases between them. The CDR3 spells CASSYSRIDDQPQHF. In DNA form, the CDR3 reads TGTGCCAGCAGTTACTCGAGAATTGATGATCAGCCCCAGCATTTT.

V usage is TRBV7-9 and J usage is TRBJ1-5; TRBD1 aligns across 8 bases. This CDR3 region has 15 residues. Germline CDR1 is SEHNR and CDR2 is FQNEAQ (reference sequence). Losses at the gene ends were 1 base for V and 4 bases for J; bases not matched to a gene: 3. CDR3 DNA: TGTGCCAGCAGCTTAGGTCAGGGGGCGAATCAGCCCCAGCATTTT. Encoded protein: CASSLGQGANQPQHF.

The chain carries TRBV10-3 and TRBJ2-2; no reliable D call. CDR1 ENHRY and CDR2 SYGVKD come from the germline V gene. CDR3 length equals 13 residues. Between the trimmed V and J ends, which lost 3 bases and 6 bases, there was a span of 8 bases. The CDR3 coding sequence is TGTGCCATCAGTGACCCCTCCCCCGGGGAGCTGTTTTTT. Protein sequence: CAISDPSPGELFF.

This rearrangement joins TRBV14 to TRBJ2-7; TRBD1 matches 8 bases. The germline gives CDR1 SGHDN, CDR2 FVKESK. The V segment lost 4 bases and the J segment 3 bases; nucleotides outside the gene matches: 5. This CDR3 is built from 14 residues. This CDR3 is CASSPRGHGYEQYF. The CDR3 DNA follows: TGTGCCAGCAGCCCCAGGGGGCACGGCTACGAGCAGTACTTC.

The rearrangement links TRBV9 to TRBJ1-1; D unresolved. From germline, CDR1 is SGDLS and CDR2 YYNGEE. The CDR3 is 11 residues long. Trimming cost V 4 bases and J 6 bases, with 7 bases left between them. The CDR3 DNA follows: TGTGCCAGCAGCCGAGCCCCTGAAGCTTTCTTT. This sequence encodes CASSRAPEAFF.

This clone appeared a few times. CDR3: CASSFLVGLAVYEQYF. The CDR3 DNA follows: TGTGCCAGCAGCTTTTTAGTTGGACTAGCGGTCTACGAGCAGTACTTC. The V gene is TRBV11-2, the J gene TRBJ2-5; TRBD2 aligns across 10 bases. The J call may be incorrect, as the DNA end agrees better with TRBJ2-7. Germline V gene sequence: CDR1 SGHAT, CDR2 FQNNGV. This CDR3 contains 16 residues.

The genes are TRBV9 and TRBJ2-3; 8 nucleotides line up with TRBD2. With 2 bases clipped from V and 3 bases from J, the junction kept 14 bases outside the gene matches. CDR1 and CDR2 (germline): SGDLS, YYNGEE. CDR3 length: 18 amino acids. The CDR3 DNA is TGTGCCAGCAGCGTCTACGGGGGGGCCTTTTCGACTACAGATACGCAGTATTTT. Its translation: CASSVYGGAFSTTDTQYF.

The gene calls are TRBV6-1 and TRBJ2-7; tentatively, D is TRBD1 (6 bases). There are 12 residues in the CDR3. In germline, CDR1 is MNHNS, CDR2 SASEGT. V lost 6 bases and J 3 bases, leaving 9 bases between the germline ends. CDR3 in DNA: TGTGCCAGCAGCCAGACAGGCTACGAGCAGTACTTC. It yields the protein CASSQTGYEQYF.

Remarks on this clone: The DNA is left out, because the CDR3 cannot be placed on it with certainty; the CDR3 is given as TCRdb lists it. The chain employs TRBV4-1 and TRBJ1-1; the table's D call, TRBD1, has no DNA check behind it. Germline V gives CDR1 MGHRA, CDR2 YSYEKL. The length of the CDR3 is 15 amino acids, counting both ends. CDR3 residues: CASSQVSGYISAAFF.

There are a few counts of this clone. The V call is TRBV5-4, the J call TRBJ2-5; TRBD1 agrees at 7 bases. The ends lost 3 bases at V and 5 bases at J; junction bases unmatched: 10. The CDR3 totals 15 residues. Germline assignment: CDR1 SGHNT and CDR2 YYREEE (reference sequence). The DNA of the CDR3 is TGTGCCAGCAGCTCGACGAGACAGGGCCGGGAGACCCAGTACTTC. Amino acid sequence: CASSSTRQGRETQYF.

The CDR3 coding sequence is TGTGCCAGCCACCGAGAAGCGAACACCGGGGAGCTGTTTTTT. Translation: CASHREANTGELFF. The chain links TRBV2 to TRBJ2-2; D not resolved. V lost 8 bases and J 0 bases, leaving 10 bases between the germline ends. Per the germline V gene, CDR1 is SNHLY and CDR2 is FYNNEI. The CDR3 consists of 14 residues.

The V call is TRBV4-2, the J call TRBJ1-6; D is ambiguous. V gave up 0 bases and J gave up 7 bases, with 4 bases separating them. The germline gives CDR1 LGHNA, CDR2 YNFKEQ. The CDR3 is 13 residues long. DNA for the CDR3: TGTGCCAGCAGCCAAGATAAAAATTCACCCCTCCACTTT. Its translation is CASSQDKNSPLHF.

This CDR3 reads CASSLSLAGPRETQYF. CDR3 in DNA: TGCGCCAGCAGCTTGTCTCTAGCGGGGCCCCGAGAGACCCAGTACTTC. V is TRBV5-1 and J is TRBJ2-5; 9 nucleotides align to TRBD2. The CDR3 has 16 residues. Germline V gives CDR1 SGHRS, CDR2 YFSETQ. J lost 4 bases, V lost 1 base, and 8 bases had no gene match.

The chain recombines TRBV18 with TRBJ2-5; D is possibly TRBD2 (5 bases). This CDR3 spans 14 amino acids. Germline CDR1 and CDR2: KGHSH and LQKENI. Trimming took off 6 bases at V and 1 base at J, with 12 bases between the two ends. The CDR3 loop reads CASSGGQGQETQYF. In DNA, the CDR3 is TGTGCCAGCTCCGGAGGTCAAGGCCAAGAGACCCAGTACTTC.

This clone was counted only a few times. The gene calls are TRBV4-2 and TRBJ2-2, with 12 nucleotides matching TRBD2. V lost 1 base, J lost 4 bases, and 7 bases stayed unmatched. The CDR3 runs 18 residues. Germline V gene sequence: CDR1 LGHNA, CDR2 YNFKEQ. CDR3 protein: CASSQATRLAGATGELFF. The CDR3 bases are TGTGCCAGCAGCCAAGCCACTCGACTAGCGGGGGCCACCGGGGAGCTGTTTTTT.